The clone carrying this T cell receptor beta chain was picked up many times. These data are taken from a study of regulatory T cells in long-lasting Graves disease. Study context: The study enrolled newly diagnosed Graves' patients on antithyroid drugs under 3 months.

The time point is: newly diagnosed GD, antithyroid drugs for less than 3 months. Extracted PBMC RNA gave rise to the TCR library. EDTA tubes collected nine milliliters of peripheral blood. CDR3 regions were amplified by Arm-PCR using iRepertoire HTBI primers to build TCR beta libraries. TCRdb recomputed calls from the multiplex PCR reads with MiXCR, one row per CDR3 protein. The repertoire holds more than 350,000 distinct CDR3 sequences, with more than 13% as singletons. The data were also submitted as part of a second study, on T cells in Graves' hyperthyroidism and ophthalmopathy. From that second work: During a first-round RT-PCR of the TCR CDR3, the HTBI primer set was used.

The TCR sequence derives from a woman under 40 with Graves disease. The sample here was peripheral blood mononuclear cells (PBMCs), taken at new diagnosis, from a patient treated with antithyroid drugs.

In nucleotides, the CDR3 is TGTGCCTGCGATTGGGCAGAGAACACTGAAGCTTTCTTT. Protein product: CACDWAENTEAFF. This chain links TRBV30 with TRBJ1-1; D remains unclear. The CDR3 has 13 residues. Per germline, CDR1 GTSNPN and CDR2 SVGIG (reference sequence). V gave up 6 bases and J gave up 1 base, with 12 bases separating them.